This TCR beta chain was captured in a study of blood T cell repertoires in COVID-19 (dated by TCRdb to the early 2020s). Background for the entire study: The collaborator samples originated in the United States, Italy and Spain and spanned the acute and convalescent phases of COVID-19. Samples were obtained from the ongoing ImmuneRACE study (first 160 participants) and from about 1,300 subjects provided by 6 global collaborators. The repertoires were released in a freely available public database meant as a resource for research on the immune response to SARS-CoV-2. Subjects who had been exposed to COVID-19, were actively infected with it, or had recovered from it provided the deeply sampled blood TCRbeta repertoires that made up the dataset. HLA class I and class II types, where available, came from metadata supplied by the sample provider rather than from assay-based typing. The sample metadata nearly always contained a de-identified subject ID, COVID-19 status, age in years and sex. The material from the prospective study consisted of cDNA or gDNA derived from T cells, B-cell-depleted T cells, or PBMCs.

TCRbeta CDR3 regions were amplified from genomic DNA by means of the immunoSEQ Assay, a bias-controlled multiplex PCR. Regarding the original processing steps: The number of nucleated cells in each sample was estimated by amplification of reference gene primers within the assay. To quantify the absolute abundance of each unique TCRbeta CDR3 rearrangement, sequence reads were collapsed and filtered. For each sample, productive Simpson clonality was calculated as the square root of Simpson's diversity index over productive rearrangements. Not all clones reach the TCRdb copy of this immuneACCESS table, which keeps in-frame sequences only. Checked studies attribute under half of the gap to unresolved V genes and leave the rest unexplained. V, J and clone size are taken as reported in that table, and D and trimming were inferred from the DNA itself. The sample table shows 200,000 to 300,000 clones, and around 89% are seen once. Under 4.5% of the sample is held by the ten biggest clonotypes.

Samples from volunteer blood donors who had recovered from COVID-19 were contributed by a second Seattle source. Each collaborating institution followed its own protocols to collect whole blood in K2EDTA tubes. For TCRbeta analysis, collaborators shipped samples in one of three forms: frozen whole blood, isolated PBMCs, or DNA extracted from either of those sample types. Points the paper makes about the study in general: The amount of clinical and demographic metadata varied by source and participant and was provided uncurated.

In the case of this clone: The antigen this receptor binds is unknown. No clone much larger than this one lies a single base away; base qualities are absent.

For CDR1 and CDR2, the germline V gene lists LGHNA and YNFKEQ. The CDR3 runs 15 amino acids, cysteine and phenylalanine included. Only the CDR3 DNA is retained, 45 bases long and in frame from the first base. Between the V and J ends, shortened by 4 bases and 5 bases respectively, the junction contains 17 bases. The source is a man between 60 and 70 years old who had recovered from COVID-19. The sequenced sample consisted of peripheral blood. The rearrangement combines TRBV4-2 with TRBJ1-2, with a weak D call of TRBD1 (6 bases match). Here is the DNA: TGTGCCAGCAGCCCCCGTTACAGGGAAATTTATGGCTACACCTTC. Its translation reads: CASSPRYREIYGYTF.